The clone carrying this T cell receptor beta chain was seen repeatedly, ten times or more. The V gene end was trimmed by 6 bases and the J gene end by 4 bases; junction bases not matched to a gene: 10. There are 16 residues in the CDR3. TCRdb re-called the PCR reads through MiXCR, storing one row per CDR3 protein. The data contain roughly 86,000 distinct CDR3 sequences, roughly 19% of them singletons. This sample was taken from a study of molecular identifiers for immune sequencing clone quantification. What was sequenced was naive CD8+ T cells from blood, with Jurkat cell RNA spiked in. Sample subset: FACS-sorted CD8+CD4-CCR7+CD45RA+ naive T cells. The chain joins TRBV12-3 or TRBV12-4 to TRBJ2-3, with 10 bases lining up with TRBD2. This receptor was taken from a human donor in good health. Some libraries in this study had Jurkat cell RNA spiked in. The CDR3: CASSSSTSGESDTQYF. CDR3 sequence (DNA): TGTGCCAGCAGCTCCTCCACTAGCGGGGAGTCAGATACGCAGTATTTT.